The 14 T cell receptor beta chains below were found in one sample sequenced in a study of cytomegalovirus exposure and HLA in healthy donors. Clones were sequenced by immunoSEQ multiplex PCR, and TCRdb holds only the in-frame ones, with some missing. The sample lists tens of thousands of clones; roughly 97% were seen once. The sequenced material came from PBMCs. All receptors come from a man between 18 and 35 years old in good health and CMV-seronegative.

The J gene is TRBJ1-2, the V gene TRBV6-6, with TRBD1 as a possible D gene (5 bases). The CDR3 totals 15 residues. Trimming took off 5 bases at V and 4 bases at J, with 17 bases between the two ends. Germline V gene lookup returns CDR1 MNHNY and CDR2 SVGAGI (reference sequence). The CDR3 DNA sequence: TGTGCCAGCAGTGTTTCCGGGGGAGGGAGCTATGGCTACACCTTC. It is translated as CASSVSGGGSYGYTF.

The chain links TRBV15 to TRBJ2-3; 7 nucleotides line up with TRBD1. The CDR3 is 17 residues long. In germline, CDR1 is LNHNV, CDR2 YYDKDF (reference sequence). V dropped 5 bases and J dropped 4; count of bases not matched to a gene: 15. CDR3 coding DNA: TGTGCCACCAGCCGACGAACGGACAGGATAATCCCAGATACGCAGTATTTT. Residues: CATSRRTDRIIPDTQYF.

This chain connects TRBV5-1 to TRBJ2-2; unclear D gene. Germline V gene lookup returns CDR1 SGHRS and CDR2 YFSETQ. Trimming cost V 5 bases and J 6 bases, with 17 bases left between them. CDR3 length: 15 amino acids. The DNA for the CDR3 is TGCGCCAGCAGTTCCTCCGTCTTGTCGGCCGGGGAGCTGTTTTTT. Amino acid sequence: CASSSSVLSAGELFF.

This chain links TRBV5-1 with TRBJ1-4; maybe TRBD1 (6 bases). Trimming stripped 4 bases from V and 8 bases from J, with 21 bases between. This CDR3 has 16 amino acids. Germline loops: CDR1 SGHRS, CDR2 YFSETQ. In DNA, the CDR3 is TGCGCCAGCAGCAACCGGACAGACTTTAGCAAGGAAAAACTGTTTTTT. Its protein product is CASSNRTDFSKEKLFF.

The CDR3: CASSPPGTGVEQYF. The CDR3 DNA reads TGTGCCAGCAGCCCGCCCGGGACAGGGGTCGAGCAGTACTTC. The chain is built from TRBV11-2 and TRBJ2-7; 10 bases agree with TRBD1. The V gene end was trimmed by 5 bases and the J gene end by 6 bases; junction bases not matched to a gene: 7. The CDR3 is 14 residues long. Germline V gives CDR1 SGHAT, CDR2 FQNNGV.

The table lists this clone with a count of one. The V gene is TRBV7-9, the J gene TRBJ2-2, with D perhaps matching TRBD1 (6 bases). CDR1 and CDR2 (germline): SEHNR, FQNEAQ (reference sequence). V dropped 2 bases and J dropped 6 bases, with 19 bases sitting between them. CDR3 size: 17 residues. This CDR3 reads CASSLPLQGIFAGELFF. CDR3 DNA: TGTGCCAGCAGCTTACCGCTCCAGGGGATTTTCGCCGGGGAGCTGTTTTTT.

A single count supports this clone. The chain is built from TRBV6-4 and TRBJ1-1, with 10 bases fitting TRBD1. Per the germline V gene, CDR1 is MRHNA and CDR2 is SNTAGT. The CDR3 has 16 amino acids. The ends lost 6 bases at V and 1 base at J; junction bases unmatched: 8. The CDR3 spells CASSHDRGRANTEAFF. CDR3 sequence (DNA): TGTGCCAGCAGCCATGACAGGGGGCGGGCGAACACTGAAGCTTTCTTT.

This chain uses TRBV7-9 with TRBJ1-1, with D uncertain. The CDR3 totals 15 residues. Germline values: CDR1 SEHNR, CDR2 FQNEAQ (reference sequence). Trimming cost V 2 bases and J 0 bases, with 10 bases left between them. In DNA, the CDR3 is TGTGCCAGCAGCTTAAAAACTGCGATGAACACTGAAGCTTTCTTT. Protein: CASSLKTAMNTEAFF.

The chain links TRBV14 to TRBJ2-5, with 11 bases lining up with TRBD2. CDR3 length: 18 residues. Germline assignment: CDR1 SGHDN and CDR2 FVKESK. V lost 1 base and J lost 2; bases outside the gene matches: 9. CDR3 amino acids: CASSQGVIAGGIQETQYF. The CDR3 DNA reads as TGTGCCAGCAGCCAAGGAGTCATAGCGGGAGGGATACAAGAGACCCAGTACTTC.

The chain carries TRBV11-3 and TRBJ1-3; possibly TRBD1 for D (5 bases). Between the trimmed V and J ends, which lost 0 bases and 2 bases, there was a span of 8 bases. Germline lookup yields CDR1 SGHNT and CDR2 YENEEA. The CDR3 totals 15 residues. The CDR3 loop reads CASSLEGGTGNTIYF. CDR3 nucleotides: TGTGCCAGCAGCTTAGAGGGGGGAACTGGAAACACCATATATTTT.

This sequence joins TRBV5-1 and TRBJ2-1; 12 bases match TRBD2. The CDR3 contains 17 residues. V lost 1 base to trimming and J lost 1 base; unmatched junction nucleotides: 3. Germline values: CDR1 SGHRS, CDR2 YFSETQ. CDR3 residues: CASSLTSGRFSYNEQFF. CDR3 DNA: TGCGCCAGCAGCTTGACTAGCGGGAGGTTTTCCTACAATGAGCAGTTCTTC. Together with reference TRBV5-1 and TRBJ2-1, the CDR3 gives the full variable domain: KAGVTQTPRYLIKTRGQQVTLSCSPISGHRSVSWYQQTPGQGLQFLFEYFSETQRNKGNFPGRFSGRQFSNSRSEMNVSTLELGDSALYLCASSLTSGRFSYNEQFFGPGTRLTVL.

CDR3 DNA sequence: TGTGCCAGCAGTTTCGTTGGAGGGTTATACAATGAGCAGTTCTTC. Its translation: CASSFVGGLYNEQFF. The chain uses TRBV27 and TRBJ2-1, with TRBD2 as a possible D gene (6 bases). V gave up 3 bases and J gave up 4 bases, with 13 bases separating them. The germline V gene encodes CDR1 MNHEY and CDR2 SMNVEV (reference sequence). CDR3 length: 15 amino acids.

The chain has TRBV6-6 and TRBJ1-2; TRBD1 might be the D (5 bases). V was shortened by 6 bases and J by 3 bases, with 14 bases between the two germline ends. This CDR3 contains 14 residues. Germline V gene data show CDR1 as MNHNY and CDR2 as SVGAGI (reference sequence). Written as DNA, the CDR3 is TGTGCCAGCAGGCCCCCGGGACTTCACTATGGCTACACCTTC. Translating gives CASRPPGLHYGYTF.

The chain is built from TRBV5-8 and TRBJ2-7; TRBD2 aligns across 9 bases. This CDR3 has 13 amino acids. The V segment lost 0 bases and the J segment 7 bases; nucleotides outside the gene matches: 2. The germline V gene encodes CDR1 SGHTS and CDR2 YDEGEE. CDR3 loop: CASSLELAGEQYV. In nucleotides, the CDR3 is TGTGCCAGCAGCTTGGAGCTAGCGGGAGAGCAGTACGTC.